This T cell receptor (beta chain) was recovered during a study of cytomegalovirus exposure and HLA in healthy donors. This CDR3 has 16 residues. V was clipped by 0 bases and J by 1 base, with 13 bases between them. Germline CDR1 LGHNA, CDR2 YSLEER. PCR used 60 Vbeta primers and 13 Jbeta primers. Here immunoSEQ multiplex PCR was the method, and the copy in TCRdb shows in-frame clones only, minus some. The sample consists of 130,000 or so clones, roughly 75% of them appearing once. The chain joins TRBV4-3 to TRBJ2-7; D possibly corresponds to TRBD2 (6 bases). The material sequenced was PBMCs. This TCR was recovered from a man aged 40-50 years in good health and CMV-seronegative. Written as DNA, the CDR3 is TGCGCCAGCAGCCAAGATAGGTCAGGGACTTCCTACGAGCAGTACTTC. Translation gives CASSQDRSGTSYEQYF.